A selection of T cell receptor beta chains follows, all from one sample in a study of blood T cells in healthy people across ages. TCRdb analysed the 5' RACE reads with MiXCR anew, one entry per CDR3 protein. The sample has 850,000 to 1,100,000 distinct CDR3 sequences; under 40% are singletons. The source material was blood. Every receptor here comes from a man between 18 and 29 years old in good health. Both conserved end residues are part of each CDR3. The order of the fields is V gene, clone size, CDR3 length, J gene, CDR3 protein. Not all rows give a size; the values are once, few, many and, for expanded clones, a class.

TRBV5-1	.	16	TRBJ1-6	CASSLDGQGYNSPLHF
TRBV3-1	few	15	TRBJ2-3	CASSMDRVSTDTQYF
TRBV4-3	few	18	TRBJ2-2	CASSQNLIAGVDAGELFF
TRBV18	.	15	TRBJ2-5	CASSPGGEGQETQYF
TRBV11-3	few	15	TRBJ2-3	CASSLEGAGADTQYF
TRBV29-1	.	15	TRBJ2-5	CSVEGTSGGRDEQYF
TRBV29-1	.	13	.	CSVRVGQGVEQYF
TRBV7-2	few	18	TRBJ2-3	CASTKQLSRGPSTDTQYF
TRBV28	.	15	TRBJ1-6	CACSQGPSYNSPLHF
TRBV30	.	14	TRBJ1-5	CAWSRDRGNQPQHF
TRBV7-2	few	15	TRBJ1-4	CASSFEPAANEKLFF
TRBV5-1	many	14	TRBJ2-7	CASSPRDSTYEQYF
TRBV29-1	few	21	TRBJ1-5	CSVECGGRGQGSFRRNQPQHF
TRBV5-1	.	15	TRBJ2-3	CASNLGSTGPTPQYF
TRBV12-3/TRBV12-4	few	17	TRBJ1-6	CASKGGTDYSYNSPLHF
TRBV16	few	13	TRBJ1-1	CASSQVPVSEAFF
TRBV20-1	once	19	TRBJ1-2	CSAREPLGARGARSYGYTF
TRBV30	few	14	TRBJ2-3	CAWSRDSLTDTQYF
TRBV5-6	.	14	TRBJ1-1	CASSVGGAGTEAFF
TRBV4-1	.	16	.	CASSPTGRQSYNEQYF
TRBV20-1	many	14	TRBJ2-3	CSAGTGFSTDTQYF
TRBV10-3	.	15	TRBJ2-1	CAINGGPSSYNEQFF
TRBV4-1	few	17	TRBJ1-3	CASSQEGQGGRGNTIYF